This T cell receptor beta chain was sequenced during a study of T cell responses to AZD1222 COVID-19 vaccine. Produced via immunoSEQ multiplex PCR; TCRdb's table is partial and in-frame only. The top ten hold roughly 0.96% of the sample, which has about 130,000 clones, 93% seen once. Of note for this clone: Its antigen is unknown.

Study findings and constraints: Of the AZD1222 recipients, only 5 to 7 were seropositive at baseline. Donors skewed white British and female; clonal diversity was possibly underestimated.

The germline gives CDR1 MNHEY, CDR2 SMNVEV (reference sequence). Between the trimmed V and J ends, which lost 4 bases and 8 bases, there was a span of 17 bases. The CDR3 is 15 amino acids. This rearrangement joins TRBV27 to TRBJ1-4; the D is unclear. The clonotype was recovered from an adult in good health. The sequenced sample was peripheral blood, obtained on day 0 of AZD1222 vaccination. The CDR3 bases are TGTGCCAGCAGTTACGCAAGAGGAGTGAGCGAAAAACTGTTTTTT. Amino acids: CASSYARGVSEKLFF.